These 14 T cell receptor beta chains share one sample of origin, sequenced in a study of cytomegalovirus exposure and HLA in healthy donors. The PCR used 60 Vbeta and 13 Jbeta primers. Assay used: immunoSEQ multiplex PCR; TCRdb lists only in-frame clones, some missing. The sample holds about 130,000 clones, around 85% seen once. The sequenced sample was PBMCs. Receptor source: a boy aged 5 to 17 in good health and CMV-seronegative.

In the case of this clone: One end of the junction is discordant with germline, which a read error may explain. The chain has TRBV19 and TRBJ1-1; TRBD1 aligns across 7 bases. The CDR3 spans 14 residues. Germline CDR1 is LNHDA and CDR2 is SQIVND (reference sequence). In DNA form, the CDR3 reads TGTGCCAGCCGGACAGGACGGTCGAACCCTGAAGCTTTCTTT. Translating gives CASRTGRSNPEAFF.

The chain combines TRBV5-4 with TRBJ2-3; possibly TRBD1 for D (6 bases). The V end lost 0 bases, the J end lost 4 bases, and 15 bases lay between the germline ends. Per germline, CDR1 SGHNT and CDR2 YYREEE (reference sequence). The CDR3 runs 16 residues. CDR3 sequence reads: CASSLEVGRGSDTQYF. The CDR3 DNA reads as TGTGCCAGCAGCTTGGAGGTGGGCAGGGGATCAGATACGCAGTATTTT.

The chain recombines TRBV7-8 with TRBJ1-1; TRBD1 matches at 8 bases. The CDR3 has 16 amino acids. Germline values: CDR1 SGHVS, CDR2 FQNEAQ. V lost 5 bases to trimming and J lost 4 bases; unmatched junction nucleotides: 12. The CDR3 protein is CASSPSPRGLGTEAFF. The CDR3 bases are TGTGCCAGCAGCCCATCACCCAGGGGGCTGGGCACTGAAGCTTTCTTT.

This chain uses TRBV12-5 with TRBJ1-2; 11 bases line up with TRBD1. This CDR3 is built from 16 residues. J gave up 4 bases and V 2 bases, and 6 bases lay outside the gene matches. Germline V gives CDR1 LGHNT, CDR2 FRNRAP. CDR3 in DNA: TGTGCTAGTGGTTTGACCGGACAGGGGGCTACCTATGGCTACACCTTC. Its translation is CASGLTGQGATYGYTF.

This CDR3 reads CASSQSRAGGYTF. The CDR3 nucleotides read TGTGCCAGCAGCCAATCGAGGGCAGGTGGCTACACCTTC. The chain combines TRBV14 with TRBJ1-2; no firm D call. The CDR3 has 13 residues. Trimming pared 2 bases from V and 7 bases from J, leaving 11 bases between. Per germline, CDR1 SGHDN and CDR2 FVKESK.

V gene TRBV6-1 combines with J gene TRBJ1-4, with D possibly being TRBD1 (6 bases). V was pared by 1 base and J by 4 bases, with 13 bases between. There are 16 residues in the CDR3. Germline values: CDR1 MNHNS, CDR2 SASEGT. CDR3 sequence reads: CASSEEGTSLNEKLFF. The CDR3, as DNA: TGTGCCAGCAGTGAAGAGGGGACAAGCCTTAATGAAAAACTGTTTTTT.

The chain recombines TRBV10-3 with TRBJ1-1, with 7 bases aligning to TRBD1. Germline lookup yields CDR1 ENHRY and CDR2 SYGVKD. Losses at the gene ends were 0 bases for V and 11 bases for J; bases not matched to a gene: 6. This CDR3 spans 13 amino acids. The DNA for the CDR3 is TGTGCCATCAGTGAGTCTGTCGGCAGGGGGGCTTTCTTT. Translating gives CAISESVGRGAFF.

This clone was seen a single time. The chain joins TRBV27 to TRBJ2-2; a weak D match, TRBD2 (5 bases). The CDR3 runs 18 residues. CDR1 MNHEY and CDR2 SMNVEV come from the germline V gene (reference sequence). Trimming cost V 6 bases and J 3 bases, with 23 bases left between them. CDR3 loop: CASRSKPGPARDTGELFF. As DNA, the CDR3 is TGTGCCAGCAGAAGCAAACCGGGCCCAGCGAGGGACACCGGGGAGCTGTTTTTT.

In this sample, this clone turned up once. The gene calls are TRBV19 and TRBJ2-1; 7 nucleotides align to TRBD2. V lost 2 bases to trimming and J lost 5 bases; unmatched junction nucleotides: 9. CDR1 is LNHDA, CDR2 SQIVND, per germline (reference sequence). The CDR3 consists of 16 residues. This CDR3 reads CASSIIAGPINNEQFF. CDR3 DNA: TGTGCCAGTAGTATAATAGCGGGTCCCATCAACAATGAGCAGTTCTTC.

The genes are TRBV7-6 and TRBJ1-4; D possibly corresponds to TRBD1 (5 bases). Germline V lookup: CDR1 SGHVS, CDR2 FNYEAQ. The CDR3 totals 16 residues. V lost 1 base to trimming and J lost 3 bases, with 12 bases between them. DNA for the CDR3: TGTGCCAGCAGCTTAGGTGCGGGGCAGGCTAATGAAAAACTGTTTTTT. Translating it yields CASSLGAGQANEKLFF.

The chain links TRBV5-6 to TRBJ2-2; 15 bases are a match to TRBD2. The CDR3 has 18 residues. Losses at the gene ends were 1 base for V and 6 bases for J; bases not matched to a gene: 7. The V gene's germline CDR1 is SGHDT and CDR2 YYEEEE. The CDR3 region is CASSLPGLAGGGAGELFF. CDR3 in DNA: TGTGCCAGCAGCTTGCCGGGACTAGCGGGAGGAGGCGCCGGGGAGCTGTTTTTT.

The chain combines TRBV7-2 with TRBJ2-1; D is unclear. Germline V gene sequence: CDR1 SGHTA, CDR2 FQGNSA. The V end lost 3 bases, the J end lost 4 bases, and 4 bases lay between the germline ends. The CDR3 runs 12 residues. The CDR3 nucleotides read TGTGCCAGCAGCTTTCCTTACAATGAGCAGTTCTTC. Its protein is CASSFPYNEQFF.

The chain carries TRBV30 and TRBJ2-6, with TRBD2 as a possible D gene (6 bases). The germline V and J ends were trimmed by 0 bases and 0 bases, with 15 bases remaining between them. CDR3 length: 18 residues. The germline gives CDR1 GTSNPN, CDR2 SVGIG (reference sequence). The CDR3, as DNA: TGTGCCTGGAGTGTGCGAGGAGGGAAGTACTCTGGGGCCAACGTCCTGACTTTC. Protein: CAWSVRGGKYSGANVLTF.

The chain employs TRBV2 and TRBJ1-5, with D tentatively TRBD1 (5 bases). Trimming shortened V by 1 base and J by 4 bases, and 11 bases separated the two germline ends. The CDR3 covers 15 residues. Germline lookup yields CDR1 SNHLY and CDR2 FYNNEI. The CDR3 DNA is TGTGCCAGCAGTGAAGGCAGGGTAGGGAATCAGCCCCAGCATTTT. This translates into CASSEGRVGNQPQHF.